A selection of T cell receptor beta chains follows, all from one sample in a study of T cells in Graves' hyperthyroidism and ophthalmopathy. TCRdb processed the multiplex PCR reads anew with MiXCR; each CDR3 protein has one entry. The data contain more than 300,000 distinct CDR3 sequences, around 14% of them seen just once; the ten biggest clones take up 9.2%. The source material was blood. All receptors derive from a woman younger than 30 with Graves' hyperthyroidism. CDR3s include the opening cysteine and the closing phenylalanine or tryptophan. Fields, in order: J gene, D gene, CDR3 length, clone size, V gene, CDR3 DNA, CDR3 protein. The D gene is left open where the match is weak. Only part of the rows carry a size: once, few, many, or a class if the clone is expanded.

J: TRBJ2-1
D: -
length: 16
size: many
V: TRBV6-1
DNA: TGTGCCAGCACCCCGGGGTATGAGGGGATAGGCAATGAGCAGTTCTTC
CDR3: CASTPGYEGIGNEQFF

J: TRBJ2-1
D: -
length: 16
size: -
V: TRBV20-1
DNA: TGCAGTGCTAGAGACCCCGGGCGGGCGTCCTACAATGAGCAGTTCTTC
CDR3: CSARDPGRASYNEQFF

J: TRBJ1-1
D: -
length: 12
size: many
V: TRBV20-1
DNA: TGCAGTGCCCCCCTGGGGGTCACTGAAGCTTTCTTT
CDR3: CSAPLGVTEAFF

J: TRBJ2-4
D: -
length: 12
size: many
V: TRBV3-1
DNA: TGTGCCAGCAGCCTCACTCCGAACATTCAGTACTTC
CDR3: CASSLTPNIQYF

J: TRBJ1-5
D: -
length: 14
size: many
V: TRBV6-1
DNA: TGTGCCAGCAGTGTCGGGACATTTGAGCGGCCCCAGCATTTT
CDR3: CASSVGTFERPQHF

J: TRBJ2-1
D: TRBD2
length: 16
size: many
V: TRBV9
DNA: TGTGCCAGCAGTCCCACCGGGACTAGCTCGGCCCTCGAGCAGTTCTTC
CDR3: CASSPTGTSSALEQFF

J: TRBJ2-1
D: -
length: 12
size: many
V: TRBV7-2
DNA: TGTGCCAGCAGCGAAACGTTCAATGAGCAGTTCTTC
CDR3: CASSETFNEQFF

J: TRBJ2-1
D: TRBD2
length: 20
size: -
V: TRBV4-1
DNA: TGCGCCAGCAGCCAAGAGGGACTAGCGAGGAGCAAGTGGTCCTACAATGAGCAGTTCTTC
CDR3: CASSQEGLARSKWSYNEQFF

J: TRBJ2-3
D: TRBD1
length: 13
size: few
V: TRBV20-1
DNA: TGCAGTGCTAGGGACAGGGGACTCGATACGCAGTATTTT
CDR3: CSARDRGLDTQYF

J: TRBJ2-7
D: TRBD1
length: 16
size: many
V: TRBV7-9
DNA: TGTGCCAGCAGCCCCTACTCGGGACAGCTAACCTACGAGCAGTACTTC
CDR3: CASSPYSGQLTYEQYF

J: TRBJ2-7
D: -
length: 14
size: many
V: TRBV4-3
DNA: TGCGCCAGCAGCCAGGGGCGGAGCTCCTACGAGCAGTACTTC
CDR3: CASSQGRSSYEQYF

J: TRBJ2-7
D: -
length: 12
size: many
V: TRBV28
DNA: TGTGCCAGCAGTTACAGGGACTACGAGCAGTACTTC
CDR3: CASSYRDYEQYF

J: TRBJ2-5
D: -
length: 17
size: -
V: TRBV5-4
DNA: TGCGCCAGCAGCTTGGGGTTGGGGCAGGGGAGTGGAGAGACCCAGTACTTC
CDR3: CASSLGLGQGSGETQYF

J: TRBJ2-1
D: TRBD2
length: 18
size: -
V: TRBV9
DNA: TGTGCCAGCAGCCCTACTAGCGACCACGCATCCTACTACAATGAGCAGTTCTTC
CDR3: CASSPTSDHASYYNEQFF

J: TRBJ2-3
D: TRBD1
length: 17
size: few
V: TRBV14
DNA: TGTGCCAGCAGCCAAGGACGCTCGACAGGGGGCCGAGATACGCAGTATTTT
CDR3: CASSQGRSTGGRDTQYF

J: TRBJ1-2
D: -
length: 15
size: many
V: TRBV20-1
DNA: TGCAGTGCCCCATTGGTAGGGGATGTCAACTATGGCTACACCTTC
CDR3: CSAPLVGDVNYGYTF

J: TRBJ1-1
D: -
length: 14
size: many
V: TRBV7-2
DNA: TGTGCCAGCAGCTTAGGGGGTCAGGCAGGTGAAGCTTTCTTT
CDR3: CASSLGGQAGEAFF

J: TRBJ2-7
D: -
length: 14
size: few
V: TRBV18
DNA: TGTGCCAGCTCCCCTGGAGACGTACCCTACGAGCAGTACTTC
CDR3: CASSPGDVPYEQYF

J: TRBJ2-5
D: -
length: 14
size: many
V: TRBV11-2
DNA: TGTGCCAGCAGCTTAAATCGAGGGCCGGGGACCCAGTACTTC
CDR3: CASSLNRGPGTQYF

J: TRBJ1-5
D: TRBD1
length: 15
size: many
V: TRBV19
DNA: TGTGCCAGTACCGCGGGACAGTATAGCAATCAGCCCCAGCATTTT
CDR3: CASTAGQYSNQPQHF

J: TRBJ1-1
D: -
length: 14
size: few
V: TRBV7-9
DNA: TGTGCCAGCTACGCGTATCCGTTGAACACTGAAGCTTTCTTT
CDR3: CASYAYPLNTEAFF

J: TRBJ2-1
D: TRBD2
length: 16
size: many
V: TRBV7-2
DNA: TGTGCCAGCAGCTACCTAGCGGGAGAGGCCTACAATGAGCAGTTCTTC
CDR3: CASSYLAGEAYNEQFF

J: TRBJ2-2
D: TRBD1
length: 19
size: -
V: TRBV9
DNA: TGTGCCAGCAGCGTGGCCGGGACAGGGGTATACTCGAACACCGGGGAGCTGTTTTTT
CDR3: CASSVAGTGVYSNTGELFF

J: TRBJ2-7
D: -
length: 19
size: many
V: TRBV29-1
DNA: TGCAGCGTTGAGTGGACAGGGGAATCTATAGCGGGAGCTAACGGCGAGCAGTACTTC
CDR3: CSVEWTGESIAGANGEQYF

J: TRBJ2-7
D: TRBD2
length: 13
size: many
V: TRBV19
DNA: TGTGCCAGTAGTACCTGGACTAGTAACGAGCAGTACTTC
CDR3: CASSTWTSNEQYF

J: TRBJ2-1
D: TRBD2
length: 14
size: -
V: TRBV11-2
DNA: TGTGCCAGCAGCTTGGTGCGGGGGGACAATGAGCAGTTCTTC
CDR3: CASSLVRGDNEQFF

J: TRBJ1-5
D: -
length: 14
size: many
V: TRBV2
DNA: TGTGCCAGCAGTCTGGGTTATGGTTATCAGCCCCAGCATTTT
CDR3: CASSLGYGYQPQHF

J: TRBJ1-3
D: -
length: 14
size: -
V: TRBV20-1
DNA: TGCAGTGCTAGAGATCTAGGGGGAGGAAACACCATATATTTT
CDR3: CSARDLGGGNTIYF

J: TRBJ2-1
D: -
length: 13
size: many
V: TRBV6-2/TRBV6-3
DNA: TGTGCCAGCAGTCCCACCGGAGACAATGAGCAGTTCTTC
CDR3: CASSPTGDNEQFF

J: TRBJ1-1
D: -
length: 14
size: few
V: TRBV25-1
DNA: TGTGCCAGCAGTGAAAAGGGAGCGAACACTGAAGCTTTCTTT
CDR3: CASSEKGANTEAFF

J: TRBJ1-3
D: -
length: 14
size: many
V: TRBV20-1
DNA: TGCAGTGCTAGCAGGGAGAACTCTGGAAACACCATATATTTT
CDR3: CSASRENSGNTIYF

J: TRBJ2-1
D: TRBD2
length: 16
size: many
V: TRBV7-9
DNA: TGTGCCAGCAGCCCAAGCGGGAGGGCCGCCTACAATGAGCAGTTCTTC
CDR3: CASSPSGRAAYNEQFF

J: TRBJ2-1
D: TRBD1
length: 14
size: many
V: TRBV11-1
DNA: TGTGCCAGCAGCCCCCAGGACAGGAACAATGAGCAGTTCTTC
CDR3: CASSPQDRNNEQFF